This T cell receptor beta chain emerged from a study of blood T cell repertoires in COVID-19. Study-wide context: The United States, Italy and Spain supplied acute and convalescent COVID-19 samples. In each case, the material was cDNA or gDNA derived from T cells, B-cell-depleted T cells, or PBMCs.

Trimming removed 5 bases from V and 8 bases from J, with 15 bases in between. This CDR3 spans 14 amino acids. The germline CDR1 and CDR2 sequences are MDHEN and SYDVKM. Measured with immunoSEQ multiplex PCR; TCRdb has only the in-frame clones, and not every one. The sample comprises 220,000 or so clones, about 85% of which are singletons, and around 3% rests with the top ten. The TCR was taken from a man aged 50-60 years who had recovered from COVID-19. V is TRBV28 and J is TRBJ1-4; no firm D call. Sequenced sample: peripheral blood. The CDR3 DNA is TGTGCCAGCAGTAACGGTATATACAGCGAAAAACTGTTTTTT. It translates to CASSNGIYSEKLFF.